Each of the 14 T cell receptor beta chains below was sequenced from the same sample in a study of cytomegalovirus exposure and HLA in healthy donors. Primers: 60 Vbeta forward and 13 Jbeta reverse. Assay: immunoSEQ multiplex PCR; the TCRdb copy retains only in-frame clones and omits some. The data contain 150,000 to 200,000 clones, about four fifths of them singletons. The material sequenced was PBMCs. Receptors were obtained from a man aged 18 to 29 in good health and CMV-seronegative.

The chain employs TRBV29-1 and TRBJ2-2; TRBD2 matches 8 bases. With 5 bases clipped from V and 0 bases from J, the junction kept 11 bases outside the gene matches. The CDR3 has 17 amino acids. Germline V CDR1 and CDR2: SQVTM, ANQGSEA. Written as DNA, the CDR3 is TGCAGCGTTTCCCCGGGAGCGGGGGCTGCGAACACCGGGGAGCTGTTTTTT. Translated: CSVSPGAGAANTGELFF.

The V call is TRBV7-2, the J call TRBJ2-7; possibly TRBD1 for D (6 bases). CDR3 length equals 13 residues. V lost 1 base to trimming and J lost 9 bases, with 13 bases between them. Germline-derived CDR1 and CDR2 are SGHTA and FQGNSA. The CDR3 DNA is TGTGCCAGCAGCTTAGGCCTTTCGACAGGGCAGTACTTC. Protein: CASSLGLSTGQYF.

This chain links TRBV29-1 with TRBJ2-7; TRBD1 matches at 12 bases. CDR1 and CDR2 from the germline V gene are SQVTM and ANQGSEA. The ends lost 5 bases at V and 5 bases at J; junction bases unmatched: 10. This CDR3 comprises 15 residues. This CDR3 reads CSVKPGQGAAHEQYF. The CDR3 DNA is TGCAGCGTTAAGCCGGGACAGGGGGCGGCCCACGAGCAGTACTTC.

The chain uses TRBV2 and TRBJ2-7; D is unresolved. The CDR3 has 14 amino acids. V was clipped by 7 bases and J by 2 bases, with 15 bases between them. Per germline, CDR1 SNHLY and CDR2 FYNNEI. CDR3 loop: CASKRQPLTYEQYF. CDR3 bases: TGTGCCAGCAAGAGGCAGCCACTTACCTACGAGCAGTACTTC.

V is TRBV6-6 and J is TRBJ2-7; 11 positions agree with TRBD2. The germline V gene has CDR1 MNHNY and CDR2 SVGAGI (reference sequence). With V trimmed by 6 bases and J by 2 bases, 9 bases remained unmatched. This CDR3 is 16 amino acids long. The CDR3: CASSPLALAGAYEQYF. CDR3 sequence (DNA): TGTGCCAGCAGCCCACTCGCACTAGCGGGAGCCTACGAGCAGTACTTC.

As DNA, the CDR3 is TGTGCCACCGACCAGGGGATCCCTTTCCCAGCTTATAGCAATCAGCCCCAGCATTTT. Amino acids: CATDQGIPFPAYSNQPQHF. This chain connects TRBV19 to TRBJ1-5; D possibly corresponds to TRBD1 (6 bases). CDR1 and CDR2 (germline): LNHDA, SQIVND (reference sequence). The CDR3 totals 19 residues. V lost 10 bases, J lost 0 bases, and 28 bases lay in between.

The chain links TRBV4-3 to TRBJ1-2; no clear D. Germline CDR1 LGHNA, CDR2 YSLEER. The CDR3 is 16 amino acids. With 0 bases removed from V and 4 bases from J, the gap between germline ends came to 15 bases. CDR3 residues: CASSQDSPGPSYGYTF. CDR3 DNA: TGCGCCAGCAGCCAAGATTCGCCAGGTCCGTCCTATGGCTACACCTTC.

J is TRBJ2-7 and V is TRBV6-5; D is perhaps TRBD2 (5 bases). Deletions cut 0 bases from V and 4 bases from J, with 13 bases between. Germline assignment: CDR1 MNHEY and CDR2 SVGAGI. The CDR3 spans 15 residues. This chain's CDR3 is CASSYSTGLTYEQYF. CDR3 in DNA: TGTGCCAGCAGTTACTCGACTGGACTGACTTACGAGCAGTACTTC.

The rearrangement uses TRBV20-1 and TRBJ2-1, with D possibly matching TRBD2 (5 bases). The CDR3 is 11 residues long. The germline V and J ends were trimmed by 7 bases and 7 bases, with 11 bases remaining between them. Germline V gene sequence: CDR1 DFQATT, CDR2 SNEGSKA (reference sequence). The CDR3 loop is CSGYRGNEQFF. In DNA form, the CDR3 reads TGCAGTGGGTACAGAGGGAATGAGCAGTTCTTC.

This clone turned up a few times. The chain uses TRBV7-9 and TRBJ2-1; 9 positions agree with TRBD1. After removal of 7 bases from V and 2 bases from J, the junction contained 6 bases not matched to a gene. The germline V gene has CDR1 SEHNR and CDR2 FQNEAQ (reference sequence). CDR3 length: 15 residues. CDR3 sequence: CASMGDRVAYNEQFF. The CDR3 DNA sequence: TGTGCCAGCATGGGGGACAGGGTGGCCTACAATGAGCAGTTCTTC. Using reference TRBV7-9 and TRBJ2-1 for the parts outside the CDR3, the full variable domain is DTGVSQNPRHKITKRGQNVTFRCDPISEHNRLYWYRQTLGQGPEFLTYFQNEAQLEKSRLLSDRFSAERPKGSFSTLEIQRTEQGDSAMYLCASMGDRVAYNEQFFGPGTRLTVL.

The chain recombines TRBV6-5 with TRBJ2-1; 9 bases match TRBD2. V lost 2 bases, J lost 4 bases, and 3 bases stayed unmatched. The CDR3 has 15 amino acids. The germline gives CDR1 MNHEY, CDR2 SVGAGI. CDR3 in DNA: TGTGCCAGCAGTTACGGGACTAGCAGATACAATGAGCAGTTCTTC. Residues: CASSYGTSRYNEQFF.

The J gene is TRBJ1-5, the V gene TRBV5-5, with 8 bases identical to TRBD1. Trimming cost V 2 bases and J 0 bases; bases outside gene matches: 10. This CDR3 contains 18 residues. Looked up from germline, CDR1 is SGHKS and CDR2 is YYEKEE (reference sequence). The CDR3 bases are TGTGCCAGCAGCTTTGAAAGGCAGGGGGCTTATAGCAATCAGCCCCAGCATTTT. Translating gives CASSFERQGAYSNQPQHF.

The chain employs TRBV27 and TRBJ1-2; 7 bases line up with TRBD1. After removal of 3 bases from V and 8 bases from J, the junction contained 6 bases not matched to a gene. CDR1 and CDR2 (germline): MNHEY, SMNVEV (reference sequence). This CDR3 is 13 amino acids long. CDR3 in DNA: TGTGCCAGCAGTTTTTATAGGGGGCTCGGCTACACCTTC. Amino acids: CASSFYRGLGYTF.

This chain connects TRBV13 to TRBJ1-2, with D perhaps matching TRBD1 (5 bases). Germline lookup yields CDR1 PRHDT and CDR2 FYEKMQ (reference sequence). The CDR3 runs 13 residues. With 5 bases removed from V and 5 bases from J, the gap between germline ends came to 12 bases. CDR3 DNA: TGTGCCAGCAGCCCAGGTCGGGGGTATGGCTACACCTTC. Protein sequence: CASSPGRGYGYTF.